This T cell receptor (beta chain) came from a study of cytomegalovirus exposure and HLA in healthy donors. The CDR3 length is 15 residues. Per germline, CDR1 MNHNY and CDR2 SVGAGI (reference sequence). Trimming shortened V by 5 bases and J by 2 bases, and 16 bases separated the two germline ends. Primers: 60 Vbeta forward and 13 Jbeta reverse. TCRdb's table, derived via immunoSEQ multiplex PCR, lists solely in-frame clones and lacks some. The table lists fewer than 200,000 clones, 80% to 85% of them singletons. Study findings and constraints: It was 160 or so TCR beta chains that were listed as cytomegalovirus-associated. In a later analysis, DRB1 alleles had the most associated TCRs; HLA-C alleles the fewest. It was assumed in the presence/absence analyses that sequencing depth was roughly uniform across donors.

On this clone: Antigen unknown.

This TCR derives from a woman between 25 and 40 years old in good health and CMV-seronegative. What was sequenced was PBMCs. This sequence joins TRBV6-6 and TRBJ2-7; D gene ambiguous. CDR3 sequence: CASSRLISVTYEQYF. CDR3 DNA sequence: TGTGCCAGCAGTCGTCTTATCAGCGTCACCTACGAGCAGTACTTC.